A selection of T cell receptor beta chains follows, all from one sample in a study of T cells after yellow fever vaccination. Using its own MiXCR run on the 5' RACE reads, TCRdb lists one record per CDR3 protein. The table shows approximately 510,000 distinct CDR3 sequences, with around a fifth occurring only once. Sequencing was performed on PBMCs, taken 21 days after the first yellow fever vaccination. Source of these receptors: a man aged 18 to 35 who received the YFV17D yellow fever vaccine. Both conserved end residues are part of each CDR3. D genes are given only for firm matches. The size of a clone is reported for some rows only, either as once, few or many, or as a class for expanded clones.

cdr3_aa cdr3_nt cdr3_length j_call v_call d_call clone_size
CASSEGTSGGADTQYF TGTGCCAGCAGTGAAGGGACTAGCGGGGGGGCAGATACGCAGTATTTT 16 TRBJ2-3 TRBV6-1 TRBD2 NA
CSARWGTSTDTQYF TGCAGTGCTAGATGGGGAACTAGCACAGATACGCAGTATTTT 14 TRBJ2-3 TRBV20-1 NA NA
CASSTQGANVLTF TGCGCCAGCAGCACACAGGGGGCCAACGTCCTGACTTTC 13 TRBJ2-6 TRBV5-1 NA few
CSVQQDIYNEQFF TGCAGCGTCCAACAGGATATCTACAATGAGCAGTTCTTC 13 TRBJ2-1 TRBV29-1 NA NA
CASSVGLAGAQSSYNEQFF TGTGCCAGCAGCGTAGGTCTAGCGGGGGCCCAAAGCTCCTACAATGAGCAGTTCTTC 19 TRBJ2-1 TRBV9 TRBD2 NA
CASSNLPGQGNEQFF TGTGCCAGCAGCAACCTCCCGGGACAGGGCAATGAGCAGTTCTTC 15 TRBJ2-1 TRBV7-2 TRBD1 NA
CASSYAQGRSYEQYF TGTGCCAGCAGTTACGCCCAGGGGCGTTCCTACGAGCAGTACTTC 15 TRBJ2-7 TRBV6-2/TRBV6-3 NA few
CASSLGPNSYEQYF TGTGCCAGCAGCTTAGGTCCGAACTCCTACGAGCAGTACTTC 14 TRBJ2-7 TRBV7-9 NA few
CASSLILAISDTQYF TGTGCCAGCAGCTTAATTTTAGCGATATCGGATACGCAGTATTTT 15 TRBJ2-3 TRBV7-2 NA NA
CASRPTPSSSYEQYF TGCGCCAGCAGACCAACTCCATCATCGTCCTACGAGCAGTACTTC 15 TRBJ2-7 TRBV5-1 NA many
CASRPTNTEAFF TGTGCCAGCAGGCCTACGAACACTGAAGCTTTCTTT 12 TRBJ1-1 TRBV6-6 NA NA
CASSSSGGPDTQYF TGTGCCAGCAGCAGTAGCGGGGGGCCTGATACGCAGTATTTT 14 TRBJ2-3 TRBV27 TRBD2 many